The clone carrying this TCR beta chain was detected only a few times. Germline loops: CDR1 MGHRA, CDR2 YSYEKL. The CDR3 runs to 19 residues. The V end lost 1 base, the J end lost 0 bases, and 20 bases lay between the germline ends. This sample is drawn from a study of spatial heterogeneity in lung cancer. About the study: Sequencing consistently turned up more beta-chain sequences than alpha-chain sequences.

Every TCR cDNA molecule bore a unique molecular identifier. One entry per CDR3 protein, called by TCRdb with MiXCR from the 5' RACE reads. The sample consists of 35,000 to 55,000 distinct CDR3 sequences, about an eighth of them appearing once. Time point here: sample taken at primary tumor resection. The chain couples TRBV4-1 to TRBJ2-3, with D perhaps given as TRBD1 or TRBD2 (6 bases each). Source: PBMCs, taken at surgery. The receptor comes from a male donor with early-stage non-small cell lung cancer. DNA for the CDR3: TGCGCCAGCAGCCAAGTTCGCCTCGGGGGCGCCTTTAGCACAGATACGCAGTATTTT. Translation gives CASSQVRLGGAFSTDTQYF.